A selection of T cell receptor beta chains follows, all from one sample in a study of blood T cell repertoires in COVID-19. Sequencing used immunoSEQ multiplex PCR; TCRdb keeps in-frame clones, though not all of them. The sample contains 250,000 to 300,000 clones, approximately 85% of which appear only once. The sample taken for sequencing was peripheral blood. The receptors shown here come from a man aged 45 to 65 with active or convalescent COVID-19. CDR3s include the opening cysteine and the closing phenylalanine or tryptophan. D genes are given only for firm matches. Clone size is shown for a subset of rows, as once, few, many or a class of expanded clone.

j_gene,d_gene,v_gene,abundance,CDR3aa,CDR3nt
TRBJ1-1,TRBD1,TRBV19,NA,CASSTDRGSTEAFF,TGTGCCAGTAGTACAGACAGGGGATCCACTGAAGCTTTCTTT
TRBJ1-1,NA,TRBV7-3,NA,CASSVKSGVSEAFF,TGTGCCAGCAGCGTAAAGTCGGGGGTGTCTGAAGCTTTCTTT
TRBJ2-1,NA,TRBV4-1,NA,CASSQDGQRATYNEQFF,TGCGCCAGCAGCCAAGATGGGCAGCGGGCCACCTACAATGAGCAGTTCTTC
TRBJ1-5,NA,TRBV7-9,NA,CASSSGGPQHF,TGTGCCAGCAGCTCCGGAGGGCCCCAGCATTTT
TRBJ2-2,NA,TRBV11-2,NA,CASSLRGAGAPSTGELFF,TGTGCCAGCAGCTTAAGGGGGGCGGGAGCCCCGAGCACCGGGGAGCTGTTTTTT
TRBJ1-4,TRBD1,TRBV28,once,CASSLSGQGNEKLFF,TGTGCCAGCAGTTTATCGGGACAGGGTAATGAAAAACTGTTTTTT
TRBJ1-6,NA,TRBV9,NA,CASSVGGFRNSPLHF,TGTGCCAGCAGCGTAGGGGGCTTCCGTAATTCACCCCTCCACTTT
TRBJ2-3,NA,TRBV15,NA,CATSRGQGDTQYF,TGTGCCACCAGCAGAGGGCAGGGAGATACGCAGTATTTT
TRBJ1-6,NA,TRBV27,once,CASSFQGFSPLHF,TGTGCCAGCAGTTTTCAGGGATTCTCACCCCTCCACTTT
TRBJ2-2,NA,TRBV5-4,NA,CASSRGGRSNTGELFF,TGTGCCAGCAGCAGGGGAGGCCGGTCGAACACCGGGGAGCTGTTTTTT
TRBJ1-6,TRBD1,TRBV20-1,NA,CSASRPGTDNSPLHF,TGCAGTGCTAGTCGTCCCGGGACAGATAATTCACCCCTCCACTTT
TRBJ1-2,NA,TRBV27,NA,CASSLSGVRDYGYTF,TGTGCCAGCAGTTTATCCGGGGTGCGTGACTATGGCTACACCTTC
TRBJ1-3,TRBD1,TRBV4-1,once,CASSQSGTGGSGNTIYF,TGCGCCAGCAGCCAAAGTGGGACAGGGGGCTCTGGAAACACCATATATTTT
TRBJ1-2,NA,TRBV5-1,NA,CASSLEGQGYGYTF,TGCGCCAGCAGCTTGGAAGGGCAGGGCTATGGCTACACCTTC
TRBJ2-3,NA,TRBV7-3,NA,CASSLRGKDTQYF,TGTGCCAGCAGCTTACGAGGGAAGGATACGCAGTATTTT
TRBJ1-4,TRBD1,TRBV12-5,NA,CASGLSRTGRNEKLFF,TGTGCTAGTGGTTTGTCGAGGACAGGGCGAAATGAAAAACTGTTTTTT
TRBJ1-5,NA,TRBV29-1,NA,CSVGGGGNQPQHF,TGCAGCGTTGGTGGTGGGGGGAATCAGCCCCAGCATTTT
TRBJ2-5,TRBD2,TRBV5-1,once,CASSGRTSGTYQETQYF,TGCGCCAGCAGCGGACGGACTAGCGGAACGTACCAAGAGACCCAGTACTTC
TRBJ2-3,NA,TRBV30,NA,CAWKGYGDTQYF,TGTGCCTGGAAGGGGTATGGAGATACGCAGTATTTT
TRBJ1-3,TRBD1,TRBV19,NA,CASSMSRGRNTIYF,TGTGCCAGTAGTATGAGCAGGGGGCGGAACACCATATATTTT
TRBJ2-1,TRBD1,TRBV2,NA,CASRDKGAGEQFF,TGTGCCAGCAGGGATAAGGGGGCCGGTGAGCAGTTCTTC
TRBJ2-1,TRBD2,TRBV28,NA,CASRTYSGSFYNEQFF,TGTGCCAGCAGAACCTATAGCGGGAGCTTCTACAATGAGCAGTTCTTC
TRBJ2-7,NA,TRBV2,NA,CASSVQGIGEQYF,TGTGCCAGCAGTGTACAGGGTATAGGCGAGCAGTACTTC
TRBJ2-1,TRBD2,TRBV19,NA,CASNPGLTRGEQFF,TGTGCCAGTAACCCGGGACTAACTCGGGGTGAGCAGTTCTTC
TRBJ1-1,NA,TRBV20-1,NA,CSASNQVEAFF,TGCAGTGCTAGTAATCAGGTCGAGGCTTTCTTT
TRBJ1-1,TRBD1,TRBV11-2,NA,CASSFNPGQGNTEAFF,TGTGCCAGCAGCTTTAACCCGGGACAGGGAAACACTGAAGCTTTCTTT
TRBJ1-6,NA,TRBV5-4,NA,CASSLWSGVNSPLHF,TGTGCCAGCAGCTTGTGGTCAGGGGTTAATTCACCCCTCCACTTT
TRBJ2-7,NA,TRBV30,NA,CAWGRGSSRYEQYF,TGTGCCTGGGGTCGGGGGTCCTCTCGGTACGAGCAGTACTTC
TRBJ1-1,NA,TRBV13,NA,CASSGGGSLGTEAFF,TGTGCCAGCAGCGGCGGGGGCAGCCTTGGCACTGAAGCTTTCTTT
TRBJ1-4,NA,TRBV3-1/TRBV3-2,NA,CASSQVTGANEKLFF,TGTGCCAGCAGCCAAGTTACAGGTGCTAATGAAAAACTGTTTTTT
TRBJ1-1,NA,TRBV19,NA,CASSIRRGPMNTEAFF,TGTGCCAGTAGTATTAGGCGGGGGCCGATGAACACTGAAGCTTTCTTT
TRBJ1-2,TRBD1,TRBV19,NA,CASTLGRTGGYGYTF,TGTGCCAGTACCCTGGGGAGGACAGGGGGATATGGCTACACCTTC
TRBJ2-1,TRBD1,TRBV5-1,NA,CASSSSGTDYNEQFF,TGCGCCAGCAGCTCCTCCGGGACAGACTACAATGAGCAGTTCTTC
TRBJ2-7,TRBD2,TRBV7-2,NA,CASSPTSSGISYEQYF,TGTGCCAGCAGCCCAACCTCTAGCGGCATTTCCTACGAGCAGTACTTC
TRBJ1-4,NA,TRBV29-1,NA,CSVDRQGGEKLFF,TGCAGCGTTGATCGGCAGGGAGGTGAAAAACTGTTTTTT
TRBJ1-3,NA,TRBV29-1,NA,CSVRGSGNTIYF,TGCAGCGTTCGAGGCTCTGGAAACACCATATATTTT
TRBJ1-5,NA,TRBV19,once,CASSIIQANGNQPQHF,TGTGCCAGTAGTATTATACAAGCGAACGGCAATCAGCCCCAGCATTTT
TRBJ1-3,NA,TRBV18,NA,CASSPLQDPSGNTIYF,TGTGCCAGCTCACCCCTACAGGATCCCTCTGGAAACACCATATATTTT
TRBJ1-1,NA,TRBV7-9,NA,CASSLVEYEAFF,TGTGCCAGCAGCTTAGTGGAGTATGAAGCTTTCTTT
TRBJ2-3,TRBD1,TRBV19,NA,CASSVGQGTDTQYF,TGTGCCAGTAGTGTCGGACAGGGGACAGATACGCAGTATTTT
TRBJ1-2,TRBD1,TRBV7-8,NA,CASSPRRTGDTYGYTF,TGTGCCAGCAGCCCCCGTAGGACAGGGGACACCTATGGCTACACCTTC
TRBJ1-3,NA,TRBV18,NA,CASSPQRSSYGNTIYF,TGTGCCAGCTCACCCCAGAGGAGTTCCTATGGAAACACCATATATTTT
TRBJ2-7,NA,TRBV12-5,few,CASGLGQTGAYEQYF,TGTGCTAGTGGTTTAGGACAGACAGGCGCCTACGAGCAGTACTTC
TRBJ2-1,TRBD1,TRBV5-1,NA,CASSALQGNYNEQFF,TGCGCCAGCAGCGCCCTACAGGGGAATTACAATGAGCAGTTCTTC
TRBJ2-5,TRBD1,TRBV7-2,NA,CASSFGTGGFETQYF,TGTGCCAGCAGCTTTGGGACAGGGGGTTTTGAGACCCAGTACTTC
TRBJ1-1,NA,TRBV5-1,NA,CASSSSLGQYTEAFF,TGCGCCAGCAGCTCATCTTTGGGACAATACACTGAAGCTTTCTTT
TRBJ2-3,NA,TRBV6-5,NA,CASSRLQGSTDTQYF,TGTGCCAGCAGCAGGCTGCAGGGAAGCACAGATACGCAGTATTTT
TRBJ1-5,NA,TRBV5-5,few,CASSLGKGAINQPQHF,TGTGCCAGCAGCTTGGGGAAGGGAGCTATCAATCAGCCCCAGCATTTT
TRBJ2-7,TRBD2,TRBV4-2,NA,CASSHAQTSGTAYEQYF,TGTGCCAGCAGCCATGCTCAGACTAGCGGGACAGCCTACGAGCAGTACTTC
TRBJ1-1,NA,TRBV11-2,few,CASSLPATGKIAEAFF,TGTGCCAGCAGCTTACCAGCCACAGGGAAGATCGCTGAAGCTTTCTTT
TRBJ1-4,NA,TRBV6-5,NA,CASSYFNRGEKLFF,TGTGCCAGCAGTTACTTCAACCGGGGTGAAAAACTGTTTTTT